This section outlines one T cell receptor beta chain sequence together with its context. V was cut by 6 bases and J by 8 bases, with 16 bases left in between. The CDR3 length is 13 residues. Germline V CDR1 and CDR2: MDHEN, SYDVKM. These data originate in a study of blood T cell repertoires in COVID-19. This table comes from immunoSEQ multiplex PCR, and its TCRdb copy is limited to in-frame clones, with some not included. The sample lists 340,000 or so clones, roughly 84% occurring once. The gene calls are TRBV28 and TRBJ1-2; D possibly corresponds to TRBD1 (5 bases). Sequencing input: peripheral blood. This receptor was taken from a man aged 50 or older with active or convalescent COVID-19. CDR3 sequence (DNA): TGTGCCAGCAGCTTAACCGACAGACCCGGCTACACCTTC. Translation gives CASSLTDRPGYTF.